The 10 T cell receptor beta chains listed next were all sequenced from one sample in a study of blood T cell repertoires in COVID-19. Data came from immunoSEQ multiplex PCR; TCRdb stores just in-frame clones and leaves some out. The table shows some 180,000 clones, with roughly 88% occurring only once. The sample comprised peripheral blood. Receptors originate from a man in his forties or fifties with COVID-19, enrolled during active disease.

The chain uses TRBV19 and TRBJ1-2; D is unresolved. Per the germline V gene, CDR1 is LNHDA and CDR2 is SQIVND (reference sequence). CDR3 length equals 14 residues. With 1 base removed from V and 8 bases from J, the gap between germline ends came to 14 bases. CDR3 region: CASSIGLGDRGYTF. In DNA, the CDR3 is TGTGCCAGTAGTATAGGTCTCGGGGATCGGGGCTACACCTTC.

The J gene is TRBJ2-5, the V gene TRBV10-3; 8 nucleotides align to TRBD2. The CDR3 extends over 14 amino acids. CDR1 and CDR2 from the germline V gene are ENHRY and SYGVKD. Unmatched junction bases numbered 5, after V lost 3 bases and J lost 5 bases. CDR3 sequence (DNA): TGTGCCATCAGTGATGGGACTAGTGTGGAGACCCAGTACTTC. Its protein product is CAISDGTSVETQYF.

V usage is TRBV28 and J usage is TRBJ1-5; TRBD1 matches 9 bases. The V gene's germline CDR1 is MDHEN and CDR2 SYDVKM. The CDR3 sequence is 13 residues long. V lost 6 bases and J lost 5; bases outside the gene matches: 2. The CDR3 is CASRRTGDQPQHF. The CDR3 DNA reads TGTGCCAGCAGGAGGACAGGGGATCAGCCCCAGCATTTT.

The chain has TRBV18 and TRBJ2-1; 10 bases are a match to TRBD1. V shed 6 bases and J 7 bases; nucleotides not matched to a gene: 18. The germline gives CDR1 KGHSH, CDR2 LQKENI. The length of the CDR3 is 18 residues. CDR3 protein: CASSAFSGTGEGWNEQFF. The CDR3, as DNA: TGTGCCAGCTCGGCTTTCTCCGGGACAGGGGAAGGATGGAATGAGCAGTTCTTC.

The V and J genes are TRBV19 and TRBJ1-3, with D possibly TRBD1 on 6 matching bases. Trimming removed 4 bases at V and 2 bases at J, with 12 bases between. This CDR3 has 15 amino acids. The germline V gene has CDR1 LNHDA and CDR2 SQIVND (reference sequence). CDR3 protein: CASSTTRTAGNTIYF. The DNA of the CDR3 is TGTGCCAGTAGTACGACACGGACAGCTGGAAACACCATATATTTT.

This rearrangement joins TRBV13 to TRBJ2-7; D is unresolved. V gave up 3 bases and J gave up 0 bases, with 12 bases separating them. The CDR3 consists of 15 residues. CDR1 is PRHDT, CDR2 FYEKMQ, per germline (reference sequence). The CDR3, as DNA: TGTGCCAGCAGCTTCCGGCAGGCGAACTCCTACGAGCAGTACTTC. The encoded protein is CASSFRQANSYEQYF. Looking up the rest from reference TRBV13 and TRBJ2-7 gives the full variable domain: AAGVIQSPRHLIKEKRETATLKCYPIPRHDTVYWYQQGPGQDPQFLISFYEKMQSDKGSIPDRFSAQQFSDYHSELNMSSLELGDSALYFCASSFRQANSYEQYFGPGTRLTVT.

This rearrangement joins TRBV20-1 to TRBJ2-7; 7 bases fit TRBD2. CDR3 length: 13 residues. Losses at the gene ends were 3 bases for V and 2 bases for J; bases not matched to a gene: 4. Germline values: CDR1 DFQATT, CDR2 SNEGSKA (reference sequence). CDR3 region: CSASGDYTYEQYF. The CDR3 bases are TGCAGTGCTAGTGGGGACTACACCTACGAGCAGTACTTC.

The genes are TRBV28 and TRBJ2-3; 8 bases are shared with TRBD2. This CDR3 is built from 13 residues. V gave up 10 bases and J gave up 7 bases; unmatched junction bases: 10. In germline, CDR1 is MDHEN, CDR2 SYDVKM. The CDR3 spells CAIGGAILYTQYF. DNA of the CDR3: TGTGCCATCGGGGGGGCCATATTATATACGCAGTATTTT.

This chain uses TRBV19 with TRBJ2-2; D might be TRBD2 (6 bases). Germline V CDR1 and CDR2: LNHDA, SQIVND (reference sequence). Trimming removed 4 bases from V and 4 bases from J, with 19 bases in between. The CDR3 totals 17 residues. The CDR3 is CASSTSGRGRGTGELFF. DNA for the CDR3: TGTGCCAGTAGTACGAGCGGGCGGGGACGTGGCACCGGGGAGCTGTTTTTT.

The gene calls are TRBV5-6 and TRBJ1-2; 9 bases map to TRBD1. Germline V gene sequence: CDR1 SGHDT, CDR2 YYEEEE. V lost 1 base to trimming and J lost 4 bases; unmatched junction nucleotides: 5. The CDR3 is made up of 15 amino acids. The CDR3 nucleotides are TGTGCCAGCAGCTTGAAGGGACAGGGAATCTATGGCTACACCTTC. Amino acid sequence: CASSLKGQGIYGYTF. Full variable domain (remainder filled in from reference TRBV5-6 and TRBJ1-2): DAGVTQSPTHLIKTRGQQVTLRCSPKSGHDTVSWYQQALGQGPQFIFQYYEEEERQRGNFPDRFSGHQFPNYSSELNVNALLLGDSALYLCASSLKGQGIYGYTFGSGTRLTVV.